This is a list of T cell receptor beta chains from one sample in a study of beta chain features in type 1 diabetes. Produced via immunoSEQ multiplex PCR; TCRdb's table is partial and in-frame only. The sample yields roughly 230,000 clones, about 9.3% seen once. The sample was naive CD4+ T cells from blood. Receptor source: a woman under 30 in good health. CDR3s include the opening cysteine and the closing phenylalanine or tryptophan. A D gene is named only where the DNA matches it firmly. Size is omitted from some rows. Given values are once, few, many or a class for expanded clones.

>TRBD2|few|TRBV11-2|TRBJ2-3
TGTGCCAGCAGCTTAAGGTTAGCGGGGACAGATACGCAGTATTTT
CASSLRLAGTDTQYF
>-|-|TRBV6-5|TRBJ2-7
TGTGCCAGCAGTTATGCAGGGGCCTACGAGCAGTACTTC
CASSYAGAYEQYF
>-|-|TRBV10-2|TRBJ2-1
TGCGCCAGCAGTCCCTTTCAGGTGGGCGATGAGCAGTTCTTC
CASSPFQVGDEQFF
>TRBD2|-|TRBV2|TRBJ2-1
TGTGCCAGCAGAGATATAGCGGGAGCCAATGAGCAGTTCTTC
CASRDIAGANEQFF
>-|-|TRBV5-1|TRBJ2-1
TGCGCCAGCAGCCCGGGGGCCGGCAGGGGGTTTAATGAGCAGTTCTTC
CASSPGAGRGFNEQFF
>TRBD2|few|TRBV4-1|TRBJ2-7
TGCGCCAGCAGCCAGCCGACTAGCGGCAACTACGAGCAGTACTTC
CASSQPTSGNYEQYF
>TRBD1|-|TRBV29-1|TRBJ2-7
TGCAGCGTTGTTCTGCGGGACAGGGGACCCACCTACGAGCAGTACTTC
CSVVLRDRGPTYEQYF
>-|few|TRBV5-1|TRBJ2-3
TGCGCCAGCAGCTTGGTTTTCGACAGTACGCAGTATTTT
CASSLVFDSTQYF
>-|many|TRBV11-2|TRBJ2-7
TGTGCCAGCAGCTTAGGGTTGCGGGGGGACAGCTACGAGCAGTACTTC
CASSLGLRGDSYEQYF
>-|-|TRBV30|TRBJ1-5
TGTGCCTGGAGACGCGGGGGTAGAAGCAATCAGCCCCAGCATTTT
CAWRRGGRSNQPQHF
>-|few|TRBV12-5|TRBJ1-4
TGTGCTAGTGGTTTGGTACTAGTCCCGACGGTCCCTAATGAAAAACTGTTTTTT
CASGLVLVPTVPNEKLFF
>-|few|TRBV27|TRBJ2-7
TGTGCCAGCAAGGGCCAGGGGAGCTCCTACGAGCAGTACTTC
CASKGQGSSYEQYF
>TRBD1|few|TRBV5-4|TRBJ2-1
TGTGCCAGCAGCTCCGGGACAGGAGGTTATAACAATGAGCAGTTCTTC
CASSSGTGGYNNEQFF
>TRBD1|-|TRBV6-5|TRBJ1-1
TGTGCCACCGCGGGACAGGGGAACACTGAAGCTTTCTTT
CATAGQGNTEAFF
>TRBD1|-|TRBV5-6|TRBJ2-7
TGTGCCAGCAGCTCGTGGACAGGGGCGAGGCACGAGCAGTACTTC
CASSSWTGARHEQYF
>-|-|TRBV5-4|TRBJ1-2
TGTGCCAGCAGCTTGGTTAGGGGGGGCGCGGGCTATGGCTACACCTTC
CASSLVRGGAGYGYTF
>-|-|TRBV7-8|TRBJ1-2
TGTGCCAGCAGCCAGGGGAACATTTACTATGGCTACACCTTC
CASSQGNIYYGYTF
>-|few|TRBV13|TRBJ2-3
TGTGCCAGCAGCCCCATCCGGGGAGGCGATACGCAGTATTTT
CASSPIRGGDTQYF
>-|few|TRBV6-5|TRBJ2-7
TGTGCCAGCATGTCGGAGGGGTCACCCTCCTACGAGCAGTACTTC
CASMSEGSPSYEQYF
>TRBD2|-|TRBV5-4|TRBJ2-5
TGTGCCAGCAGCTTGGCCGCGGCTAGCGGGAATTGGGAGACCCAGTACTTC
CASSLAAASGNWETQYF
>TRBD2|few|TRBV5-1|TRBJ2-7
TGCGCCAGCAGCTTGGGGGGACTAGTCTACGAGCAGTACTTC
CASSLGGLVYEQYF
>TRBD2|few|TRBV5-4|TRBJ2-5
TGTGCCAGCAGCCGCGCAGGGACTAGCGGGGCCCAAGAGACCCAGTACTTC
CASSRAGTSGAQETQYF
>-|-|TRBV28|TRBJ1-2
TGTGCCAGCAGTGCTCAGGCGATTAACTATGGCTACACCTTC
CASSAQAINYGYTF
>-|few|TRBV12-5|TRBJ1-1
TGTGCTAGTGGTTTTAAGAGCAACACTGAAGCTTTCTTT
CASGFKSNTEAFF
>-|-|TRBV18|TRBJ2-3
TGTGCCAGCTCACCCCGGGACAACACAGATACGCAGTATTTT
CASSPRDNTDTQYF
>TRBD1|-|TRBV14|TRBJ2-7
TGTGCCAGCAGCCAAGGGGGTGACAGGGTGCAGTACTTC
CASSQGGDRVQYF
>-|-|TRBV19|TRBJ1-5
TGTGCCAGTAGTATGGGTCGGGGGGCTGGTCAGCCCCAGCATTTT
CASSMGRGAGQPQHF
>-|many|TRBV29-1|TRBJ1-5
TGCAGCGCTGGACAGACCAATCAGCCCCAGCATTTT
CSAGQTNQPQHF
>TRBD2|few|TRBV18|TRBJ2-5
TGTGCCAGCTCACCATCAGCGGGATTAGGAGAGACCCAGTACTTC
CASSPSAGLGETQYF
>-|many|TRBV29-1|TRBJ1-2
TGCAGCGTTTTGGACAGCTACTACACCTTC
CSVLDSYYTF
>TRBD1|-|TRBV5-1|TRBJ2-1
TGCGCCAGCAGCTTCCAGGGGGCCGGGGCTTACAATGAGCAGTTCTTC
CASSFQGAGAYNEQFF
>-|-|TRBV21-1|TRBJ1-5
TGTGCCAGCAGCAAAGGGGGGGAGACGTGGGTTCAGCCCCAGCATTTT
CASSKGGETWVQPQHF
>-|-|TRBV5-1|TRBJ2-3
TGCGCCAGCAGCTTGGCCGGTCAGGGAAACACAGATACGCAGTATTTT
CASSLAGQGNTDTQYF
>-|-|TRBV30|TRBJ1-4
TGTGCCTGGAGGGGGGGGCCGCGTGAAAAACTGTTTTTT
CAWRGGPREKLFF
>-|-|TRBV6-6|TRBJ1-1
TGTGCCAGCAGTTACCTCAGGGGCAGGAACACTGAAGCTTTCTTT
CASSYLRGRNTEAFF
>TRBD2|-|TRBV5-1|TRBJ2-1
TGCGCCAGCAGCCAGACTAGCGGATACAATGAGCAGTTCTTC
CASSQTSGYNEQFF
>-|few|TRBV7-2|TRBJ1-2
TGTGCCAGCAGCTTATTCGCAGGGGCTACTAACTATGGCTACACCTTC
CASSLFAGATNYGYTF
>TRBD1|-|TRBV9|TRBJ2-7
TGTGCCAGCAGCCGGACAGGGCCCTACGAGCAGTACTTC
CASSRTGPYEQYF
>TRBD1|-|TRBV2|TRBJ1-1
TGTGCCAGCAGTGAAGTGAAGGGACAGACTGAAGCTTTCTTT
CASSEVKGQTEAFF